The 28 T cell receptor beta chains in this list originate from one sample, sequenced in a study of cytomegalovirus exposure and HLA in healthy donors (dated by TCRdb to between 2016 and 2019). Libraries were constructed by the immunoSEQ multiplex PCR assay. As stored in TCRdb, this immuneACCESS dataset retains in-frame rearrangements with V and J assigned. A fraction of the clones does not appear; measured against another copy, unresolved V genes explain less than half of the discrepancy, and the remainder lacks a known reason. In this sample the table shows tens of thousands of clones, roughly 93% of which occur a single time. The top ten hold 5.8% of the sample. The sequenced material came from PBMCs. The receptors stem from a young woman in good health and CMV-seronegative.

This chain joins TRBV18 and TRBJ1-2; 8 bases agree with TRBD1. CDR3 size: 15 residues. J gave up 4 bases and V 3 bases, and 7 bases lay outside the gene matches. Germline CDR1 is KGHSH and CDR2 is LQKENI. The CDR3 DNA follows: TGTGCCAGCTCACCCTTAGACAGGGGCGTCTATGGCTACACCTTC. Its protein product is CASSPLDRGVYGYTF.

The chain combines TRBV2 with TRBJ2-3, with TRBD2 matching 7 bases. Germline assignment: CDR1 SNHLY and CDR2 FYNNEI. CDR3 size: 16 residues. Germline trimming cut 6 bases from V and 0 bases from J; bases unmatched to any gene: 9. CDR3: CASSLGRGWSTDTQYF. CDR3 in DNA: TGTGCCAGCAGCCTGGGGCGGGGGTGGAGCACAGATACGCAGTATTTT.

The chain links TRBV7-2 to TRBJ2-1; weak D call: TRBD2 (7 bases). Germline V lookup: CDR1 SGHTA, CDR2 FQGNSA. This CDR3 spans 17 amino acids. V dropped 2 bases and J dropped 8 bases, with 22 bases sitting between them. The CDR3: CASSLNGLGAGVDEQFF. DNA for the CDR3: TGTGCCAGCAGCTTAAACGGGCTGGGGGCGGGGGTTGATGAGCAGTTCTTC.

The chain has TRBV5-4 and TRBJ1-6; D gene unclear. Trimming took off 2 bases at V and 6 bases at J, with 9 bases between the two ends. The CDR3 sequence is 14 residues long. The germline V gene has CDR1 SGHNT and CDR2 YYREEE (reference sequence). DNA of the CDR3: TGTGCCAGCAGCTTCTGGACTCTTAATTCACCCCTCCACTTT. Protein sequence: CASSFWTLNSPLHF.

This chain joins TRBV19 and TRBJ1-5; D may be TRBD1 (5 bases). This CDR3 contains 15 residues. Trimming took 9 bases from V and 5 from J, leaving 20 bases between them. Germline CDR1 is LNHDA and CDR2 is SQIVND (reference sequence). DNA for the CDR3: TGTGCCAGCGACAGCCCAGGGCTTGAGTATCAGCCCCAGCATTTT. As protein: CASDSPGLEYQPQHF. Using reference TRBV19 and TRBJ1-5 for the parts outside the CDR3, the full variable domain is DGGITQSPKYLFRKEGQNVTLSCEQNLNHDAMYWYRQDPGQGLRLIYYSQIVNDFQKGDIAEGYSVSREKKESFPLTVTSAQKNPTAFYLCASDSPGLEYQPQHFGDGTRLSIL.

The genes are TRBV7-2 and TRBJ2-4; a possible D gene is TRBD1 (6 bases). V gave up 1 base and J gave up 0 bases, with 10 bases separating them. The CDR3 length is 16 residues. Germline V gene data show CDR1 as SGHTA and CDR2 as FQGNSA. The DNA for the CDR3 is TGTGCCAGCAGCTTAGGTCACAGGGTAGCCAAAAACATTCAGTACTTC. Its translation: CASSLGHRVAKNIQYF.

In its sample, this clone was seen once. The V call is TRBV15, the J call TRBJ2-5; TRBD2 might be the D (6 bases). The CDR3 contains 19 residues. Germline CDR1 reads LNHNV; CDR2 reads YYDKDF (reference sequence). The V and J ends lost 1 base and 3 bases respectively, with 24 bases between them. The CDR3 DNA follows: TGTGCCACCAGCAGAGGCCCCCATGGACTACGGACTCTAAAAGAGACCCAGTACTTC. This gives the protein CATSRGPHGLRTLKETQYF.

The genes are TRBV6-1 and TRBJ2-3; 13 nucleotides line up with TRBD2. Germline lookup yields CDR1 MNHNS and CDR2 SASEGT. V lost 4 bases to trimming and J lost 2 bases; unmatched junction nucleotides: 9. The length of the CDR3 is 18 residues. This CDR3 reads CASSGQLAGGAHTDTQYF. CDR3 nucleotide sequence: TGTGCCAGCAGTGGCCAACTAGCGGGGGGGGCCCACACAGATACGCAGTATTTT.

The genes are TRBV6-5 and TRBJ2-3, with D perhaps TRBD1 (6 bases). This CDR3 has 14 residues. Germline V lookup: CDR1 MNHEY, CDR2 SVGAGI. Trimming removed 5 bases from V and 0 bases from J, with 9 bases in between. This CDR3 reads CASSAGESTDTQYF. The CDR3 DNA follows: TGTGCCAGCAGTGCAGGGGAGAGCACAGATACGCAGTATTTT.

J is TRBJ2-2 and V is TRBV10-2; 7 bases map to TRBD1. V trimming: 2 bases; J trimming: 1 base; junction bases outside the gene matches: 7. In germline, CDR1 is WSHSY, CDR2 SAAADI. The CDR3 covers 17 residues. The CDR3: CASSEPTGLRNTGELFF. The CDR3 region has the DNA TGCGCCAGCAGTGAGCCGACAGGGCTTAGGAACACCGGGGAGCTGTTTTTT.

The chain recombines TRBV7-2 with TRBJ2-3; no definite D call. Germline CDR1 and CDR2: SGHTA and FQGNSA. The CDR3 loop spans 14 amino acids. V was trimmed by 3 bases and J by 4 bases, leaving 11 bases between them. CDR3 sequence reads: CASSLGSSPDTQYF. The CDR3 coding sequence is TGTGCCAGCAGCTTGGGCAGCTCCCCAGATACGCAGTATTTT.

CDR3 protein: CASSERRVLSYEQYV. CDR3 in DNA: TGCGCCAGCAGTGAAAGGCGGGTCCTCTCCTACGAGCAGTACGTC. The chain links TRBV10-2 to TRBJ2-7, with D possibly being TRBD2 (5 bases). The length of the CDR3 is 15 residues. V was clipped by 3 bases and J by 0 bases, with 12 bases between them. Germline CDR1 is WSHSY and CDR2 is SAAADI.

J is TRBJ1-2 and V is TRBV6-5, with unresolved D. The germline V gene encodes CDR1 MNHEY and CDR2 SVGAGI. V gave up 4 bases and J gave up 4 bases, with 10 bases separating them. The CDR3 length is 13 residues. CDR3 residues: CASSSKTVYGYTF. In DNA form, the CDR3 reads TGTGCCAGCAGTTCCAAAACGGTCTATGGCTACACCTTC.

This clone was found a few times. CDR3 DNA sequence: TGTGCCAGCAGTTACTCCGGGGTCTCTGGGGCCAACGTCCTGACTTTC. Its translation is CASSYSGVSGANVLTF. The chain combines TRBV6-5 with TRBJ2-6, with D possibly TRBD2 on 5 matching bases. Germline V gene lookup returns CDR1 MNHEY and CDR2 SVGAGI. The CDR3 sequence is 16 residues long. Trimming stripped 0 bases from V and 0 bases from J, with 6 bases between.

V is TRBV13 and J is TRBJ2-1; TRBD1 matches 7 bases. Germline-derived CDR1 and CDR2 are PRHDT and FYEKMQ (reference sequence). This CDR3 has 15 residues. The junction had 2 bases not matched to a gene; V was cut back by 2 bases and J by 1 base. The CDR3 DNA reads TGTGCCAGCAGCTTAAACAGGGGTTCCTACAATGAGCAGTTCTTC. Its translation is CASSLNRGSYNEQFF.

The CDR3 sequence: CASRDTGTPYGYTF. The CDR3 DNA sequence: TGTGCCAGCAGGGATACCGGGACACCTTATGGCTACACCTTC. This chain uses TRBV6-5 with TRBJ1-2; D perhaps matches TRBD1 (6 bases). The CDR3 is made up of 14 amino acids. Per the germline V gene, CDR1 is MNHEY and CDR2 is SVGAGI. V lost 6 bases and J lost 5, with 16 bases in between.

V usage is TRBV7-2 and J usage is TRBJ2-3, with 11 bases fitting TRBD2. The CDR3 covers 19 residues. Looked up from germline, CDR1 is SGHTA and CDR2 is FQGNSA. V was clipped by 0 bases and J by 1 base; unmatched bases: 9. DNA of the CDR3: TGTGCCAGCAGCTTAGCCGGGACTAGCGGAAGTGTGGGCACAGATACGCAGTATTTT. This translates into CASSLAGTSGSVGTDTQYF.

This chain joins TRBV5-1 and TRBJ1-1, with 8 bases that match TRBD1. CDR1 is SGHRS, CDR2 YFSETQ, per germline. CDR3 length: 15 residues. V lost 4 bases to trimming and J lost 11 bases; unmatched junction nucleotides: 16. This CDR3 is CASSPGGQEKNQAFF. The CDR3 nucleotides read TGCGCCAGCAGCCCGGGGGGACAGGAGAAAAATCAGGCTTTCTTT.

V gene TRBV7-9 combines with J gene TRBJ1-1, with 9 bases matching TRBD1. CDR3 length: 17 amino acids. Germline trimming cut 2 bases from V and 4 bases from J; bases unmatched to any gene: 11. Germline CDR1 is SEHNR and CDR2 is FQNEAQ (reference sequence). CDR3 loop: CASSLWTGAKNPTEAFF. The CDR3, as DNA: TGTGCCAGCAGCTTATGGACAGGGGCCAAGAATCCCACTGAAGCTTTCTTT.

The chain uses TRBV27 and TRBJ1-4; a possible D gene is TRBD1 (5 bases). The CDR3 sequence is 13 residues long. Trimming shortened V by 6 bases and J by 7 bases, and 12 bases separated the two germline ends. In germline, CDR1 is MNHEY, CDR2 SMNVEV (reference sequence). The CDR3 region is CASRTQGAEKLFF. The CDR3 nucleotides read TGTGCCAGCAGGACGCAGGGTGCTGAAAAACTGTTTTTT.

The chain employs TRBV5-6 and TRBJ1-1, with D unclear. Deletions cut 4 bases from V and 7 bases from J, with 14 bases between. The CDR3 sequence is 13 residues long. Looked up from germline, CDR1 is SGHDT and CDR2 is YYEEEE. As DNA, the CDR3 is TGTGCCAGCAGCCTAGGAGGGAGACGTGAAGCTTTCTTT. Translated: CASSLGGRREAFF.

This clone was recorded once. The gene calls are TRBV7-2 and TRBJ2-3; D uncertain. Per germline, CDR1 SGHTA and CDR2 FQGNSA. This CDR3 contains 13 residues. V was shortened by 1 base and J by 5 bases, with 7 bases between the two germline ends. The CDR3: CASSLGPKDTQYF. The CDR3 DNA reads as TGTGCCAGCAGCTTAGGGCCGAAAGATACGCAGTATTTT.

The chain combines TRBV15 with TRBJ2-3; 9 bases fit TRBD2. The CDR3 is 17 residues long. Trimming took 0 bases from V and 3 from J; bases not matched to a gene: 7. The germline CDR1 and CDR2 sequences are LNHNV and YYDKDF (reference sequence). The chain's CDR3 is CATSRDAASGTTDTQYF. The CDR3 coding sequence is TGTGCCACCAGCAGAGACGCGGCTAGCGGGACGACAGATACGCAGTATTTT.

The V gene is TRBV15, the J gene TRBJ2-5; TRBD2 matches at 7 bases. With V trimmed by 9 bases and J by 2 bases, 3 bases remained unmatched. The CDR3 consists of 12 residues. The germline gives CDR1 LNHNV, CDR2 YYDKDF (reference sequence). For the CDR3, the DNA is TGTGCCACTGCGCGGGGGCAAGAGACCCAGTACTTC. Translation gives CATARGQETQYF.

The chain recombines TRBV5-1 with TRBJ2-2, with D hard to call. Deletions cut 5 bases from V and 6 bases from J, with 11 bases between. Per germline, CDR1 SGHRS and CDR2 YFSETQ. The CDR3 loop spans 13 amino acids. The DNA of the CDR3 is TGCGCCAGCAGTACGGTACCCCCCGGGGAGCTGTTTTTT. Amino acid sequence: CASSTVPPGELFF.

This clone is categorized as medium-sized. The genes are TRBV27 and TRBJ2-6; TRBD1 matches at 8 bases. V gave up 5 bases and J gave up 12 bases; unmatched junction bases: 6. From germline, CDR1 is MNHEY and CDR2 SMNVEV (reference sequence). CDR3 length: 13 amino acids. The CDR3, as DNA: TGTGCCAGCAGTGCCGACAGGGGAATCGTCCTGACTTTC. It yields the protein CASSADRGIVLTF.

The gene calls are TRBV27 and TRBJ1-5; D ambiguous. This CDR3 is built from 15 residues. Trimming cost V 8 bases and J 0 bases, with 14 bases left between them. Germline V gene data show CDR1 as MNHEY and CDR2 as SMNVEV (reference sequence). This CDR3 is CASSSSAYSNQPQHF. The CDR3 bases are TGTGCCAGCTCATCAAGCGCGTATAGCAATCAGCCCCAGCATTTT.

The chain is built from TRBV13 and TRBJ1-2, with D hard to call. Germline V gives CDR1 PRHDT, CDR2 FYEKMQ (reference sequence). Trimming cost V 0 bases and J 4 bases, with 15 bases left between them. The CDR3 consists of 16 residues. The CDR3 reads CASSLGRREGVYGYTF. The CDR3 DNA follows: TGTGCCAGCAGCTTAGGTAGGCGGGAAGGCGTCTATGGCTACACCTTC.